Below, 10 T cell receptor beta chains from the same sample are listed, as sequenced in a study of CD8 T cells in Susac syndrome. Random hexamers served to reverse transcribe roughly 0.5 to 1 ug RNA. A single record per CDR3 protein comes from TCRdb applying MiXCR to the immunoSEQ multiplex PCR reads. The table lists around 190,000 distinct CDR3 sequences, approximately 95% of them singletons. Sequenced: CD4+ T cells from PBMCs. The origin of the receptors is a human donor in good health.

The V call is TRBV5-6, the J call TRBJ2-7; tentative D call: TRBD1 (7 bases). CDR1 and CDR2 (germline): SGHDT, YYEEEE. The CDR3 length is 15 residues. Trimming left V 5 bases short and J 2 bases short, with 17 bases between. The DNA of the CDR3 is TGTGCCAGCAGTCTTGGAGGGGGCCCCCCCTACGAGCAGTACGTC. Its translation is CASSLGGGPPYEQYV.

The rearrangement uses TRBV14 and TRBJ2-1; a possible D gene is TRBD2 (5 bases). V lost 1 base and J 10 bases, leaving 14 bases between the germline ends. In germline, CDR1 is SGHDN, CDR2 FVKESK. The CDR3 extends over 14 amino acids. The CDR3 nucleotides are TGTGCCAGCAGCCAAGTAATCCAGACTAAAGAGCAGTTCTTC. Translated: CASSQVIQTKEQFF.

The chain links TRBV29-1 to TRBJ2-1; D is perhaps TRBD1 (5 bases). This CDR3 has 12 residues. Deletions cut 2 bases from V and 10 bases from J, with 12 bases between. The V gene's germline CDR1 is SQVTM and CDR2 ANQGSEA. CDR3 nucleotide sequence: TGCAGCGTTGAAAAGGGGTTTAGGGAGCAGTTCTTC. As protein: CSVEKGFREQFF.

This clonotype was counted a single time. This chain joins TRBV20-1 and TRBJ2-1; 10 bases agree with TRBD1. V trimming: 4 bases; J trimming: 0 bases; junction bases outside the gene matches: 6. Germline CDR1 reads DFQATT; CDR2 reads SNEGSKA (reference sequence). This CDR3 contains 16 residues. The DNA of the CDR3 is TGCAGTGCTACTCTCAGGACAGGGGGCTCCTACAATGAGCAGTTCTTC. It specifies CSATLRTGGSYNEQFF.

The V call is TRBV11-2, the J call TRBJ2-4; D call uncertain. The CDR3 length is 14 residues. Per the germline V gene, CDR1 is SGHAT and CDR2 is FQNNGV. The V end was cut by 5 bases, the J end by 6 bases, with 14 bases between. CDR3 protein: CASSPGGTRNIQYF. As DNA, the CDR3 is TGTGCCAGCAGCCCCGGCGGCACCAGAAACATTCAGTACTTC.

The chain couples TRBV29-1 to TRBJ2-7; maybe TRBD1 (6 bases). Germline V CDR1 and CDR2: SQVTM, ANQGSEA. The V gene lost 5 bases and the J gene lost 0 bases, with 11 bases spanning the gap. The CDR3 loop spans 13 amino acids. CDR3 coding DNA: TGCAGCGTTTATGGACAGCCCTCCTACGAGCAGTACTTC. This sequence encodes CSVYGQPSYEQYF.

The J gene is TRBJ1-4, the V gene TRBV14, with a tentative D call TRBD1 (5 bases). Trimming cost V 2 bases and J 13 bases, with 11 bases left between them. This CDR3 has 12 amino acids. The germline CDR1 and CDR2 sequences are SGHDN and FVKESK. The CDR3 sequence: CASSQTPGLLFF. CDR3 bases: TGTGCCAGCAGCCAAACTCCGGGACTACTGTTTTTT.

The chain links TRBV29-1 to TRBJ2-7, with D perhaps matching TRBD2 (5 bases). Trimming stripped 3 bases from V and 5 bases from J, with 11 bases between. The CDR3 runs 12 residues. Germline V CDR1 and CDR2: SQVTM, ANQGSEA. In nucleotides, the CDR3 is TGCAGCGTTGATTCGGGGTTTAACGAGCAGTACTTC. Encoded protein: CSVDSGFNEQYF.

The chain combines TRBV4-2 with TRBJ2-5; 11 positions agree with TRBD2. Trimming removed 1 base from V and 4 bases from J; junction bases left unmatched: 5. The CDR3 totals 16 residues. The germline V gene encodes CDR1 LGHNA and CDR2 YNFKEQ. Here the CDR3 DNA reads TGTGCCAGCAGCCAAGCTAGCGGGGGGAGTGGAGAGACCCAGTACTTC. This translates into CASSQASGGSGETQYF.

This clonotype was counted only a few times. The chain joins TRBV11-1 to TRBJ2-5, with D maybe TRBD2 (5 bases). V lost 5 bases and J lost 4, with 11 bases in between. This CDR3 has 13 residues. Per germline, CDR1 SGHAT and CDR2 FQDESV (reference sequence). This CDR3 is CASSVGLPETQYF. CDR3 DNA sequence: TGTGCCAGCAGCGTTGGACTCCCAGAGACCCAGTACTTC.